These 9 T cell receptor beta chains originate from one sample sequenced in a study of T cell responses to AZD1222 COVID-19 vaccine. Repertoires were generated with immunoSEQ multiplex PCR, while TCRdb's copy carries only in-frame clones and drops some. The sample contains 150,000 to 200,000 clones, almost 95% of which appear only once. Here the sequenced sample was peripheral blood, taken on day 0 of AZD1222 vaccination. Receptors were obtained from an adult in good health.

The rearrangement joins TRBV7-9 to TRBJ1-5; D is undetermined. This CDR3 is built from 13 residues. With 5 bases removed from V and 10 bases from J, the gap between germline ends came to 15 bases. The germline gives CDR1 SEHNR, CDR2 FQNEAQ (reference sequence). The CDR3 protein is CASSEAPDVPQHF. CDR3 in DNA: TGTGCCAGCAGCGAGGCCCCGGACGTTCCCCAGCATTTT.

V is TRBV12-2 and J is TRBJ2-1; the table names TRBD2, a call not compared with the DNA. TRBV12-2 is labeled a pseudogene. The CDR3 contains 20 residues. As DNA, the CDR3 is TGTGCAAGTCGCTTTCTACTCATAGGGGTGCCTAGCGGGAGGTGGAATGAGCAGTTCTTC. Residues: CASRFLLIGVPSGRWNEQFF.

The chain links TRBV15 to TRBJ2-3; tentative D call: TRBD2 (6 bases). The V end lost 0 bases, the J end lost 2 bases, and 9 bases lay between the germline ends. The CDR3 extends over 15 amino acids. Germline values: CDR1 LNHNV, CDR2 YYDKDF (reference sequence). DNA of the CDR3: TGTGCCACCAGCAGAGACAGGGACTCCACAGATACGCAGTATTTT. This sequence encodes CATSRDRDSTDTQYF. Looking up the rest from reference TRBV15 and TRBJ2-3 gives the full variable domain: DAMVIQNPRYQVTQFGKPVTLSCSQTLNHNVMYWYQQKSSQAPKLLFHYYDKDFNNEADTPDNFQSRRPNTSFCFLDIRSPGLGDTAMYLCATSRDRDSTDTQYFGPGTRLTVL.

The chain employs TRBV11-2 and TRBJ1-1; possible D gene TRBD1, 6 bases. The V gene's germline CDR1 is SGHAT and CDR2 FQNNGV. Trimming removed 5 bases at V and 1 base at J, with 14 bases between. The CDR3 runs to 15 residues. The DNA of the CDR3 is TGTGCCAGCAGCCGCTCGGACAGAGGGAACACTGAAGCTTTCTTT. It codes for CASSRSDRGNTEAFF.

This chain connects TRBV23-1 to TRBJ1-6; D ambiguous. TRBV23-1 is designated an ORF whose function remains uncertain. V lost 6 bases, J lost 7 bases, and 4 bases lay in between. CDR3 length: 11 residues. CDR3 sequence (DNA): TGCGCCAGCAGATCAAATTCACCCCTCCACTTT. Translating gives CASRSNSPLHF.

The chain has TRBV27 and TRBJ1-1; D is unclear. Trimming cost V 3 bases and J 4 bases, with 12 bases left between them. This CDR3 spans 14 amino acids. CDR1 MNHEY and CDR2 SMNVEV come from the germline V gene (reference sequence). The CDR3 DNA sequence: TGTGCCAGCAGTTTTCTAGGGTTAGGCACTGAAGCTTTCTTT. It translates to CASSFLGLGTEAFF.

J is TRBJ1-5 and V is TRBV5-8, with 7 bases aligning to TRBD1. J gave up 4 bases and V 1 base, and 5 bases lay outside the gene matches. Germline loops: CDR1 SGHTS, CDR2 YDEGEE. The CDR3 is made up of 15 amino acids. The CDR3 spells CASSLLQGHNQPQHF. DNA of the CDR3: TGTGCCAGCAGCTTGCTACAGGGGCATAATCAGCCCCAGCATTTT.

The gene calls are TRBV7-9 and TRBJ1-1; weak D call: TRBD1 (5 bases). V was cut by 4 bases and J by 1 base, with 10 bases left in between. This CDR3 is 14 amino acids long. Germline CDR1 and CDR2: SEHNR and FQNEAQ (reference sequence). CDR3 coding DNA: TGTGCCAGCAGCTCGACAGTACAGAACACTGAAGCTTTCTTT. Translating it yields CASSSTVQNTEAFF.

Here the CDR3 DNA reads TGTGCCAGCAGTCCTACTAGCGGGGGGCCCTCGGGTGAGCAGTTCTTC. This gives the protein CASSPTSGGPSGEQFF. The chain carries TRBV5-4 and TRBJ2-1; 12 bases line up with TRBD2. Germline CDR1 SGHNT, CDR2 YYREEE (reference sequence). The length of the CDR3 is 16 residues. Trimming removed 5 bases from V and 9 bases from J; junction bases left unmatched: 12.